These T cell receptor beta chains were read from a single sample in a study of cytomegalovirus exposure and HLA in healthy donors. Profiled with immunoSEQ multiplex PCR; TCRdb holds only in-frame clones, not every one. The data hold about 130,000 clones, with roughly four fifths observed a single time. The sample was PBMCs. All receptors come from a woman between 45 and 65 years old in good health and CMV-seropositive. Each CDR3 is given with its conserved first and last residue. D genes are given only for firm matches. Rows give clone size only sometimes, using once, few, many, or a class for an expanded clone.

J gene: TRBJ1-2; D gene: .; V gene: TRBV4-2; clone size: .; CDR3 protein: CASSPGVADYGYTF; CDR3 DNA: TGTGCCAGCAGCCCAGGGGTGGCCGACTATGGCTACACCTTC
J gene: TRBJ2-1; D gene: TRBD2; V gene: TRBV5-8; clone size: .; CDR3 protein: CASSVPRGGTYNEQFF; CDR3 DNA: TGTGCCAGCAGCGTCCCGCGGGGGGGGACCTACAATGAGCAGTTCTTC
J gene: TRBJ2-7; D gene: .; V gene: TRBV30; clone size: .; CDR3 protein: CAWSVLGLYEQYF; CDR3 DNA: TGTGCCTGGAGTGTTCTCGGTTTATACGAGCAGTACTTC
J gene: TRBJ2-7; D gene: .; V gene: TRBV27; clone size: once; CDR3 protein: CASSFLGPYEQYF; CDR3 DNA: TGTGCCAGCAGTTTTCTAGGTCCCTACGAGCAGTACTTC
J gene: TRBJ1-2; D gene: .; V gene: TRBV6-6; clone size: .; CDR3 protein: CASSYGGGYGYTF; CDR3 DNA: TGTGCCAGCAGTTACGGGGGCGGATATGGCTACACCTTC
J gene: TRBJ2-7; D gene: TRBD1; V gene: TRBV5-6; clone size: .; CDR3 protein: CASSTDRGGYEQYF; CDR3 DNA: TGTGCCAGCAGCACGGACAGGGGAGGCTACGAGCAGTACTTC
J gene: TRBJ2-7; D gene: .; V gene: TRBV7-9; clone size: .; CDR3 protein: CASSLSVVPNYEQYF; CDR3 DNA: TGTGCCAGCAGCTTATCCGTGGTCCCTAATTACGAGCAGTACTTC
J gene: TRBJ2-1; D gene: TRBD2; V gene: TRBV30; clone size: .; CDR3 protein: CAWTGTSGNYNEQFF; CDR3 DNA: TGTGCCTGGACTGGGACTAGCGGGAATTACAATGAGCAGTTCTTC
J gene: TRBJ1-1; D gene: .; V gene: TRBV10-3; clone size: many; CDR3 protein: CAISESMGADTEAFF; CDR3 DNA: TGTGCCATCAGTGAGTCAATGGGGGCAGACACTGAAGCTTTCTTT
J gene: TRBJ2-5; D gene: TRBD2; V gene: TRBV28; clone size: .; CDR3 protein: CASSYPTSGGASETQYF; CDR3 DNA: TGTGCCAGCAGTTACCCGACTAGCGGGGGGGCGTCAGAGACCCAGTACTTC
J gene: TRBJ2-3; D gene: TRBD1; V gene: TRBV5-1; clone size: .; CDR3 protein: CASSFGTGAGDTQYF; CDR3 DNA: TGCGCCAGCAGCTTCGGGACAGGGGCCGGAGATACGCAGTATTTT
J gene: TRBJ1-1; D gene: TRBD1; V gene: TRBV19; clone size: few; CDR3 protein: CASSIGSDRVNTEAFF; CDR3 DNA: TGTGCCAGTAGTATAGGGTCGGACAGGGTGAACACTGAAGCTTTCTTT
J gene: TRBJ1-1; D gene: .; V gene: TRBV19; clone size: .; CDR3 protein: CASNRVGGLGTEAFF; CDR3 DNA: TGTGCCAGTAATCGAGTGGGAGGGCTCGGCACTGAAGCTTTCTTT
J gene: TRBJ2-4; D gene: TRBD1; V gene: TRBV7-9; clone size: .; CDR3 protein: CASSRQGLPSLAKNIQYF; CDR3 DNA: TGTGCCAGCAGCCGACAGGGTCTGCCCTCCTTGGCCAAAAACATTCAGTACTTC
J gene: TRBJ2-1; D gene: .; V gene: TRBV5-1; clone size: .; CDR3 protein: CASSLGARATGNEQFF; CDR3 DNA: TGCGCCAGCAGCTTGGGTGCCAGGGCTACCGGCAATGAGCAGTTCTTC
J gene: TRBJ2-7; D gene: TRBD1; V gene: TRBV14; clone size: once; CDR3 protein: CASSLPGQGTYEQYF; CDR3 DNA: TGTGCCAGCAGCCTACCGGGACAGGGGACTTACGAGCAGTACTTC
J gene: TRBJ2-7; D gene: .; V gene: TRBV7-2; clone size: .; CDR3 protein: CASSISRTDPYEQYF; CDR3 DNA: TGTGCCAGCAGCATATCCAGGACAGACCCCTACGAGCAGTACTTC
J gene: TRBJ1-2; D gene: TRBD1; V gene: TRBV4-2; clone size: .; CDR3 protein: CASSPGTAQYGYTF; CDR3 DNA: TGTGCCAGCAGCCCCGGGACAGCGCAATATGGCTACACCTTC
J gene: TRBJ1-5; D gene: .; V gene: TRBV7-9; clone size: .; CDR3 protein: CSSSHAQGTDQPQHF; CDR3 DNA: TGTTCCAGCAGCCATGCACAGGGAACCGATCAGCCCCAGCATTTT
J gene: TRBJ2-5; D gene: .; V gene: TRBV7-8; clone size: .; CDR3 protein: CASSLRYGGRETQYF; CDR3 DNA: TGTGCCAGCAGCTTAAGATACGGAGGAAGGGAGACCCAGTACTTC
J gene: TRBJ2-1; D gene: .; V gene: TRBV18; clone size: .; CDR3 protein: CASSPQAREAYNEQFF; CDR3 DNA: TGTGCCAGCTCACCACAGGCGCGGGAAGCCTACAATGAGCAGTTCTTC
J gene: TRBJ1-6; D gene: .; V gene: TRBV9; clone size: .; CDR3 protein: CASSVAAQWSPLHF; CDR3 DNA: TGTGCCAGCAGCGTAGCTGCCCAGTGGTCACCCCTCCACTTT
J gene: TRBJ1-5; D gene: TRBD1; V gene: TRBV20-1; clone size: .; CDR3 protein: CSIRGQPQHF; CDR3 DNA: TGCAGTATCAGGGGGCAGCCCCAGCATTTT
J gene: TRBJ2-7; D gene: TRBD1; V gene: TRBV5-1; clone size: .; CDR3 protein: CASSPQGAGEQYF; CDR3 DNA: TGCGCCAGCAGCCCTCAGGGGGCAGGCGAGCAGTACTTC
J gene: TRBJ1-1; D gene: .; V gene: TRBV5-1; clone size: few; CDR3 protein: CASSLGQTNTEAFF; CDR3 DNA: TGCGCCAGCAGCTTGGGACAGACGAACACTGAAGCTTTCTTT
J gene: TRBJ1-3; D gene: .; V gene: TRBV27; clone size: .; CDR3 protein: CASSLGTPGNTIYF; CDR3 DNA: TGTGCCAGCAGTTTAGGTACACCTGGAAACACCATATATTTT
J gene: TRBJ1-3; D gene: TRBD1; V gene: TRBV7-2; clone size: .; CDR3 protein: CASSDGQVKAGNTIYF; CDR3 DNA: TGTGCCAGCAGCGATGGACAGGTAAAGGCTGGAAACACCATATATTTT
J gene: TRBJ2-6; D gene: TRBD2; V gene: TRBV19; clone size: .; CDR3 protein: CASRGGPSSLFTGANVLTF; CDR3 DNA: TGTGCCAGTCGGGGGGGCCCAAGTTCACTTTTTACTGGGGCCAACGTCCTGACTTTC
J gene: TRBJ2-7; D gene: TRBD2; V gene: TRBV6-5; clone size: .; CDR3 protein: CASSLLAGVTSYEQYF; CDR3 DNA: TGTGCCAGCAGTTTACTAGCGGGGGTAACCTCCTACGAGCAGTACTTC
J gene: TRBJ2-5; D gene: .; V gene: TRBV5-1; clone size: .; CDR3 protein: CASSLDAEREAQYF; CDR3 DNA: TGCGCCAGCAGCTTGGACGCAGAAAGGGAGGCCCAGTACTTC
J gene: TRBJ2-2; D gene: .; V gene: TRBV11-3; clone size: .; CDR3 protein: CASSLDLRVSGELFF; CDR3 DNA: TGTGCCAGCAGCTTAGATCTACGTGTCTCCGGGGAGCTGTTTTTT
J gene: TRBJ2-5; D gene: .; V gene: TRBV10-1; clone size: once; CDR3 protein: CASSESGQETQYF; CDR3 DNA: TGCGCCAGCAGTGAATCAGGGCAAGAGACCCAGTACTTC
J gene: TRBJ2-3; D gene: TRBD1; V gene: TRBV29-1; clone size: .; CDR3 protein: CSATGGGGNTQYF; CDR3 DNA: TGCAGCGCCACAGGGGGCGGGGGAAATACGCAGTATTTT
J gene: TRBJ2-5; D gene: TRBD1; V gene: TRBV5-1; clone size: .; CDR3 protein: CASSFQQGATSQETQYF; CDR3 DNA: TGCGCCAGCAGCTTCCAACAGGGGGCGACTTCGCAAGAGACCCAGTACTTC
J gene: TRBJ2-1; D gene: .; V gene: TRBV9; clone size: .; CDR3 protein: CASSRGRGITSSSYNEQFF; CDR3 DNA: TGTGCCAGCAGCCGGGGTCGAGGGATTACTTCCAGCTCCTACAATGAGCAGTTCTTC
J gene: TRBJ2-2; D gene: .; V gene: TRBV5-1; clone size: .; CDR3 protein: CASSLAGNTGELFF; CDR3 DNA: TGCGCCAGCAGCTTAGCAGGGAACACCGGGGAGCTGTTTTTT
J gene: TRBJ2-3; D gene: TRBD1; V gene: TRBV5-1; clone size: once; CDR3 protein: CASSLEDRVGTDTQYF; CDR3 DNA: TGCGCCAGCAGCTTGGAGGACAGGGTGGGCACAGATACGCAGTATTTT
J gene: TRBJ1-5; D gene: .; V gene: TRBV19; clone size: .; CDR3 protein: CASSIAWAGNQPQHF; CDR3 DNA: TGTGCCAGTAGTATAGCATGGGCAGGGAATCAGCCCCAGCATTTT
J gene: TRBJ1-1; D gene: TRBD1; V gene: TRBV5-1; clone size: .; CDR3 protein: CASSLGQGAGNTEAFF; CDR3 DNA: TGCGCCAGCAGCTTGGGACAGGGGGCGGGGAACACTGAAGCTTTCTTT
J gene: TRBJ2-3; D gene: .; V gene: TRBV14; clone size: .; CDR3 protein: CASSRLSVTDTQYF; CDR3 DNA: TGTGCCAGCAGCCGACTATCCGTCACAGATACGCAGTATTTT
J gene: TRBJ1-6; D gene: .; V gene: TRBV4-2; clone size: once; CDR3 protein: CASRGGAGYNSPLHF; CDR3 DNA: TGTGCCAGCCGGGGAGGGGCAGGCTATAATTCACCCCTCCACTTT
J gene: TRBJ2-7; D gene: TRBD1; V gene: TRBV10-1; clone size: .; CDR3 protein: CASSESGTGAYEQYF; CDR3 DNA: TGCGCCAGCAGTGAGTCGGGGACAGGGGCCTACGAGCAGTACTTC